A single sample gave rise to the 24 T cell receptor beta chains below, sequenced in a study of CD8 T cells in ankylosing spondylitis. Points from the study as a whole: Several highly homologous variants made up a TCR beta motif, and this motif appeared characteristic of ankylosing spondylitis blood.

A single record per CDR3 protein comes from TCRdb applying MiXCR to the 5' RACE reads. The table shows 750,000 to 850,000 distinct CDR3 sequences, with approximately 12% occurring only once. These receptors have no known antigen. The sample consisted of blood, either unsorted or a sorted T cell fraction (not recorded which). The receptors were gathered from a male donor with ankylosing spondylitis.

This clonotype has a count of ten or more. The rearrangement joins TRBV20-1 to TRBJ1-5; D gene unclear. The CDR3 loop spans 17 amino acids. Germline assignment: CDR1 DFQATT and CDR2 SNEGSKA (reference sequence). The germline V and J ends were trimmed by 3 bases and 0 bases, with 18 bases remaining between them. CDR3 nucleotides: TGCAGTGCTAGTCGAGGGAACCCCTCATATAGCAATCAGCCCCAGCATTTT. This gives the protein CSASRGNPSYSNQPQHF.

The chain employs TRBV12-3 or TRBV12-4 and TRBJ1-1; D might be TRBD1 (5 bases). Trimming stripped 6 bases from V and 0 bases from J, with 14 bases between. This CDR3 spans 15 amino acids. The CDR3 here is CASSPQGTMNTEAFF. CDR3 sequence (DNA): TGTGCCAGCAGCCCCCAGGGCACTATGAACACTGAAGCTTTCTTT.

The V and J genes are TRBV5-1 and TRBJ1-1; D is possibly TRBD1 (6 bases). V lost 4 bases and J lost 3, with 19 bases in between. Germline loops: CDR1 SGHRS, CDR2 YFSETQ. The CDR3 length is 16 residues. CDR3 coding DNA: TGCGCCAGCAGCAGGGGGGATTCTAGTTGGGACACTGAAGCTTTCTTT. Protein sequence: CASSRGDSSWDTEAFF.

This clonotype showed up many times. The rearrangement joins TRBV5-1 to TRBJ2-1; D may be TRBD1 or TRBD2 (5 bases each). V was clipped by 4 bases and J by 5 bases, with 13 bases between them. The CDR3 has 14 amino acids. Germline V lookup: CDR1 SGHRS, CDR2 YFSETQ. CDR3 loop: CASSNRDGNNEQFF. Written as DNA, the CDR3 is TGCGCCAGCAGCAACCGGGACGGTAACAATGAGCAGTTCTTC.

Ten or more counts support this clonotype. The J gene is TRBJ2-3, the V gene TRBV29-1; possible D gene TRBD1, 5 bases. This CDR3 is built from 15 residues. Germline V gives CDR1 SQVTM, CDR2 ANQGSEA. The V gene lost 5 bases and the J gene lost 0 bases, with 15 bases spanning the gap. CDR3 protein: CSVQGRGPSTDTQYF. The CDR3 DNA reads as TGCAGCGTTCAGGGCAGAGGTCCTAGCACAGATACGCAGTATTTT.

This clonotype was found a few times. This rearrangement joins TRBV12-3 or TRBV12-4 to TRBJ2-1, with TRBD2 identical over 7 bases. V lost 7 bases, J lost 9 bases, and 12 bases stayed unmatched. The CDR3 is 14 residues long. The CDR3 nucleotides read TGTGCCAGCACCAAAGGGAGGGAGGGTTCTGAGCAGTTCTTC. Translated, it gives CASTKGREGSEQFF.

Ten or more counts support this clonotype. The gene calls are TRBV5-1 and TRBJ2-7; 7 bases map to TRBD2. Germline assignment: CDR1 SGHRS and CDR2 YFSETQ. The CDR3 sequence is 16 residues long. V trimming: 0 bases; J trimming: 2 bases; junction bases outside the gene matches: 8. CDR3: CASSLAYSSGPYEQYF. CDR3 DNA: TGCGCCAGCAGCTTGGCCTATTCTAGCGGCCCCTACGAGCAGTACTTC. Together with reference TRBV5-1 and TRBJ2-7, the CDR3 gives the full variable domain: KAGVTQTPRYLIKTRGQQVTLSCSPISGHRSVSWYQQTPGQGLQFLFEYFSETQRNKGNFPGRFSGRQFSNSRSEMNVSTLELGDSALYLCASSLAYSSGPYEQYFGPGTRLTVT.

In this sample, this clonotype turned up a few times. The V and J genes are TRBV7-6 and TRBJ2-7; 10 nucleotides agree with TRBD2. CDR1 and CDR2 from the germline V gene are SGHVS and FNYEAQ. Germline trimming cut 1 base from V and 1 base from J; bases unmatched to any gene: 7. The CDR3 consists of 17 residues. The CDR3 coding sequence is TGTGCCAGCAGCTTAGGAGCCGGACTAGCGGCGTCCTACGAGCAGTACTTC. This encodes CASSLGAGLAASYEQYF.

This clonotype was observed a few times. V gene TRBV6-1 combines with J gene TRBJ2-7; perhaps TRBD1 as D (6 bases). This CDR3 is built from 13 residues. Trimming pared 6 bases from V and 6 bases from J, leaving 15 bases between. Germline CDR1 is MNHNS and CDR2 is SASEGT. CDR3 DNA sequence: TGTGCCAGCAGAGGGGGATACCCCTCCGAGCAGTACTTC. Translated, it gives CASRGGYPSEQYF.

This rearrangement joins TRBV7-2 to TRBJ2-3, with 15 nucleotides matching TRBD2. The CDR3 has 17 residues. The junction had 9 bases not matched to a gene; V was cut back by 5 bases and J by 6 bases. CDR1 and CDR2 (germline): SGHTA, FQGNSA. Here the CDR3 DNA reads TGTGCCAGCAGCGCAACTTGGACTAGCGGGGGGGCGGATACGCAGTATTTT. Residues: CASSATWTSGGADTQYF.

This clonotype was seen a few times. A much bigger clone sits one base away, suggesting this may be a read error. J is TRBJ1-1 and V is TRBV20-1; D unclear. From germline, CDR1 is DFQATT and CDR2 SNEGSKA (reference sequence). V was clipped by 1 base and J by 0 bases, with 9 bases between them. The CDR3 consists of 14 residues. The CDR3 DNA reads TGCAGTGCTAGAGGGTTTGGGATGAACACTGAAGCTTTCTTT. Its translation: CSARGFGMNTEAFF.

This chain links TRBV20-1 with TRBJ2-7; D possibly corresponds to TRBD1 (6 bases). There are 12 residues in the CDR3. Germline V gives CDR1 DFQATT, CDR2 SNEGSKA (reference sequence). The CDR3 DNA reads as TGCAGCGCTGAGAAGGGGGATTACGAGCAGTACTTC. This sequence encodes CSAEKGDYEQYF.

This clonotype was seen ten or more times. The chain recombines TRBV6-2 or TRBV6-3 with TRBJ2-1; 14 bases line up with TRBD2. CDR3 size: 16 residues. V was clipped by 6 bases and J by 8 bases; unmatched bases: 9. CDR1 MNHEY and CDR2 SVGEGT come from the germline V gene. CDR3 coding DNA: TGTGCCAGCAGACCCGGACTAGCGGGAGGTAGGGATGAGCAGTTCTTC. This translates into CASRPGLAGGRDEQFF.

The chain joins TRBV6-1 to TRBJ2-1; D may be TRBD1 (6 bases). The CDR3 covers 12 residues. Germline values: CDR1 MNHNS, CDR2 SASEGT. The V and J ends lost 5 bases and 9 bases respectively, with 11 bases between them. CDR3 sequence: CASSPGGIEQFF. As DNA, the CDR3 is TGTGCCAGCAGTCCTGGGGGCATTGAGCAGTTCTTC.

This clonotype was observed a handful of times. V and J are TRBV29-1 and TRBJ2-5, with 8 positions matching TRBD2. The germline V gene encodes CDR1 SQVTM and CDR2 ANQGSEA. The ends lost 6 bases at V and 5 bases at J; junction bases unmatched: 17. This CDR3 has 16 residues. The CDR3 DNA reads TGCAGCGTGGGTTTCGGGTCGGGAGGGCCGCAGGAGACCCAGTACTTC. Residues: CSVGFGSGGPQETQYF.

The gene calls are TRBV11-2 and TRBJ2-2; D is unresolved. V was pared by 5 bases and J by 6 bases, with 19 bases between. The CDR3 has 16 amino acids. Germline V gene lookup returns CDR1 SGHAT and CDR2 FQNNGV. The DNA of the CDR3 is TGTGCCAGCAGCCAAGGGCGCGTTGTGGGCGCCGGGGAGCTGTTTTTT. Translated, it gives CASSQGRVVGAGELFF. The complete variable domain, with remaining parts taken from reference TRBV11-2 and TRBJ2-2, reads EAGVAQSPRYKIIEKRQSVAFWCNPISGHATLYWYQQILGQGPKLLIQFQNNGVVDDSQLPKDRFSAERLKGVDSTLKIQPAKLEDSAVYLCASSQGRVVGAGELFFGEGSRLTVL.

There are a few counts of this clonotype. V is TRBV4-2 and J is TRBJ2-2; possible D gene TRBD2, 6 bases. The CDR3 runs to 16 residues. The ends were cut back, 8 bases at V and 1 base at J, with 17 bases in the middle. The germline gives CDR1 LGHNA, CDR2 YNFKEQ. This CDR3 reads CASRMGGTGNTGELFF. The CDR3 bases are TGTGCCAGCCGAATGGGCGGGACGGGGAACACCGGGGAGCTGTTTTTT.

The chain employs TRBV20-1 and TRBJ1-2; tentatively, D is TRBD1 (5 bases). The CDR3 runs 13 residues. V lost 0 bases, J lost 5 bases, and 10 bases lay in between. The V gene's germline CDR1 is DFQATT and CDR2 SNEGSKA (reference sequence). The CDR3 DNA follows: TGCAGTGCTAGAGATGAGGGGTTTTATGGCTACACCTTC. This codes for CSARDEGFYGYTF.

The J gene is TRBJ2-2, the V gene TRBV6-2 or TRBV6-3; D not certain. The CDR3 extends over 15 amino acids. The germline CDR1 and CDR2 sequences are MNHEY and SVGEGT. V lost 4 bases to trimming and J lost 0 bases, with 9 bases between them. The CDR3 DNA sequence: TGTGCCAGCAGTTGGGCAACTGCGAACACCGGGGAGCTGTTTTTT. Its translation is CASSWATANTGELFF.

This rearrangement joins TRBV20-1 to TRBJ1-1; the match to TRBD1 covers 8 bases. Germline loops: CDR1 DFQATT, CDR2 SNEGSKA (reference sequence). V lost 2 bases to trimming and J lost 2 bases; unmatched junction nucleotides: 4. CDR3 length: 14 residues. This CDR3 is CSARQGTGNTEAFF. The CDR3 DNA is TGCAGTGCTAGACAAGGGACAGGCAACACTGAAGCTTTCTTT.

This clonotype was seen a handful of times. V usage is TRBV7-2 and J usage is TRBJ1-1; 7 bases map to TRBD1. The junction had 11 bases not matched to a gene; V was cut back by 5 bases and J by 5 bases. The CDR3 extends over 15 amino acids. CDR1 is SGHTA, CDR2 FQGNSA, per germline. This CDR3 is CASSLGGQGVTEAFF. CDR3 DNA: TGTGCCAGCAGCCTTGGGGGGCAGGGGGTAACTGAAGCTTTCTTT.

The chain couples TRBV5-6 to TRBJ1-3; 7 nucleotides match TRBD1. The CDR3 loop spans 15 amino acids. Germline trimming cut 3 bases from V and 0 bases from J; bases unmatched to any gene: 3. Germline V CDR1 and CDR2: SGHDT, YYEEEE. The CDR3 here is CASSYGQASGNTIYF. The DNA for the CDR3 is TGTGCCAGCAGCTATGGACAGGCCTCTGGAAACACCATATATTTT.

This clonotype was counted a few times. This chain connects TRBV6-1 to TRBJ1-1, with unresolved D. Trimming removed 6 bases from V and 1 base from J, with 21 bases in between. This CDR3 comprises 17 residues. In germline, CDR1 is MNHNS, CDR2 SASEGT. The CDR3 region is CASRRVGFPLTNTEAFF. The CDR3 nucleotides are TGTGCCAGCAGGAGGGTAGGGTTCCCCTTAACGAACACTGAAGCTTTCTTT.

The V and J genes are TRBV30 and TRBJ2-1; either TRBD1 or TRBD2 may fit D (5 bases each). V lost 5 bases, J lost 3 bases, and 14 bases lay in between. In germline, CDR1 is GTSNPN, CDR2 SVGIG (reference sequence). CDR3 length equals 14 residues. The CDR3 is CAWDTGGGYNEQFF. The CDR3 DNA follows: TGTGCCTGGGATACAGGTGGAGGCTACAATGAGCAGTTCTTC.